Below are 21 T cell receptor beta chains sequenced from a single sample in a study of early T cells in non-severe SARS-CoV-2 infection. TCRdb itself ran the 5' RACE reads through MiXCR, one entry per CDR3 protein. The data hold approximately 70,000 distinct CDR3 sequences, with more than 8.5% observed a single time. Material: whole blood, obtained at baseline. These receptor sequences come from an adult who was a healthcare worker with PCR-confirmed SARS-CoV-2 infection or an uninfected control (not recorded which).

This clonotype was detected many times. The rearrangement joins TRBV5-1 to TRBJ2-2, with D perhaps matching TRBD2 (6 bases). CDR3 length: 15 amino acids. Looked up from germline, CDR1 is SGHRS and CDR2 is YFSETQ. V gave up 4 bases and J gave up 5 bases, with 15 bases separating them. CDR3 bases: TGCGCCAGCAGCCCAGGAGGGTCGAGGACCGGGGAGCTGTTTTTT. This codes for CASSPGGSRTGELFF.

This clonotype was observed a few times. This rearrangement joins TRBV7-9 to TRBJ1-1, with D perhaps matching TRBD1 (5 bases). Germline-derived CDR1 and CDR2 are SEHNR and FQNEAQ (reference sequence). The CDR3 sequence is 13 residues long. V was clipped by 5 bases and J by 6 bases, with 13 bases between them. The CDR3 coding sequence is TGTGCCAGCAGCCCTAAGGGGATCTCTGAAGCTTTCTTT. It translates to CASSPKGISEAFF.

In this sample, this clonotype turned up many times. The DNA of the CDR3 is TGTGCCTGGAGCGCTGGGACAGCTAGAAACACTGAAGCTTTCTTT. Translation gives CAWSAGTARNTEAFF. V is TRBV30 and J is TRBJ1-1; 7 bases are shared with TRBD1. This CDR3 contains 15 residues. Germline loops: CDR1 GTSNPN, CDR2 SVGIG (reference sequence). V lost 3 bases, J lost 2 bases, and 9 bases stayed unmatched.

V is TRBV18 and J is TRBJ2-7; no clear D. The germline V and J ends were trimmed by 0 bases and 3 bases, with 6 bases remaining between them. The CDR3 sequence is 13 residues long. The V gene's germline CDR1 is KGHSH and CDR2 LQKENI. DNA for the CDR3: TGTGCCAGCTCACCACCTTCGGACTACGAGCAGTACTTC. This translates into CASSPPSDYEQYF.

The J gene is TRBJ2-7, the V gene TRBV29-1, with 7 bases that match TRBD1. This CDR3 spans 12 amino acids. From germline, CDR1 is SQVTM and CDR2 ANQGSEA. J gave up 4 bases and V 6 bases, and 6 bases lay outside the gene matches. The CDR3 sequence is CSVGDSEYEQYF. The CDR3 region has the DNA TGCAGCGTGGGGGACAGCGAGTACGAGCAGTACTTC.

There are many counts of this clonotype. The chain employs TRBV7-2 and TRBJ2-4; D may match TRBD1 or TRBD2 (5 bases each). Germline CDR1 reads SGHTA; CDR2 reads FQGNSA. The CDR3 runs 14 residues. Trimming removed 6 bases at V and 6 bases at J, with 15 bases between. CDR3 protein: CASRSARGGNIQYF. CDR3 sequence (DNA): TGTGCCAGCAGATCGGCCCGTGGGGGAAACATTCAGTACTTC.

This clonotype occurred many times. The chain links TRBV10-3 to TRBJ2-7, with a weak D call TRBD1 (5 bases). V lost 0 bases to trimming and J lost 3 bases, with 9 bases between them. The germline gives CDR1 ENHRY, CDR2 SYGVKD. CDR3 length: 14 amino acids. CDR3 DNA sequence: TGTGCCATCAGTGAGTCAGGGGTGATCTACGAGCAGTACTTC. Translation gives CAISESGVIYEQYF.

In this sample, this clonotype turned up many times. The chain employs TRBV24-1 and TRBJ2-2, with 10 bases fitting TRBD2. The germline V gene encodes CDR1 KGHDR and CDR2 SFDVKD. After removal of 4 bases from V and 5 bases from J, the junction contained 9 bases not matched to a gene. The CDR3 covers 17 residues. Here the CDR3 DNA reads TGTGCCACCAGTGACAGAATAGCGGGAGGACGGACCGGGGAGCTGTTTTTT. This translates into CATSDRIAGGRTGELFF.

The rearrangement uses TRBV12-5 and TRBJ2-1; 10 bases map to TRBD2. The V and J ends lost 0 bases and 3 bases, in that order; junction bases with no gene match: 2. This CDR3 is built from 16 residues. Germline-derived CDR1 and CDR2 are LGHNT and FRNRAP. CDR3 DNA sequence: TGTGCTAGTGGTTTGGTCCTAGCGGGAGACTACAATGAGCAGTTCTTC. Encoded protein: CASGLVLAGDYNEQFF.

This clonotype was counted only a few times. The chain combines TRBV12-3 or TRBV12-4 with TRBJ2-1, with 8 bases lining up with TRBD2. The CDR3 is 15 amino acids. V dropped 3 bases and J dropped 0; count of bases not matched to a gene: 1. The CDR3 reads CASSLGTSSYNEQFF. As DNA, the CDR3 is TGTGCCAGCAGTTTGGGGACTAGCTCCTACAATGAGCAGTTCTTC.

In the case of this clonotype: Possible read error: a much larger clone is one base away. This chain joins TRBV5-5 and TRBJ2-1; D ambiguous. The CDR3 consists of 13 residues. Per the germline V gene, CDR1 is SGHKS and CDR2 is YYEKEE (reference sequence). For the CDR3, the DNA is TGTGCCGGCAGCCTACCCGATAACAATGAGCAGTTCTTC. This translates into CAGSLPDNNEQFF.

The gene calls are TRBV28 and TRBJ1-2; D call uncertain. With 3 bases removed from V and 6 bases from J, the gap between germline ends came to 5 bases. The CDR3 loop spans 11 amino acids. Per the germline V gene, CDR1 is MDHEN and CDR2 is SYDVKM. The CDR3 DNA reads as TGTGCCAGCAGTTTCCATAATGGCTACACCTTC. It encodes CASSFHNGYTF.

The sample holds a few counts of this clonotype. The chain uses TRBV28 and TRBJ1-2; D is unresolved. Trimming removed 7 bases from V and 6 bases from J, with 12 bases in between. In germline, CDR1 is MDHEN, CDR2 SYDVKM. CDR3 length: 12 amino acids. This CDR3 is CASKVAVDGYTF. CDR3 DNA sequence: TGTGCCAGCAAAGTAGCTGTCGATGGCTACACCTTC.

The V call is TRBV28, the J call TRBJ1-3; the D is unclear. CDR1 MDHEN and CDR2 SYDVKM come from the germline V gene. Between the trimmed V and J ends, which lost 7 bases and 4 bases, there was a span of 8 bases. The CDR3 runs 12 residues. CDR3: CASNTPGNTIYF. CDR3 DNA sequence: TGTGCCAGCAATACCCCGGGAAACACCATATATTTT.

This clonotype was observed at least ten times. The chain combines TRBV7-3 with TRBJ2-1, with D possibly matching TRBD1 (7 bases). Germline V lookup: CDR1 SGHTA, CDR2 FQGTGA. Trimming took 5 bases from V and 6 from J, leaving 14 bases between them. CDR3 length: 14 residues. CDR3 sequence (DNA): TGTGCCAGCAGCGCGGGACAGCTTCCCAATGAGCAGTTCTTC. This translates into CASSAGQLPNEQFF.

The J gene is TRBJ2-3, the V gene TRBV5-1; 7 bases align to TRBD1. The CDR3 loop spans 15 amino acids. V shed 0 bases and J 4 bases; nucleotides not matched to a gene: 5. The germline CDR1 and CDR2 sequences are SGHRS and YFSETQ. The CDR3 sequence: CASSLEGAPADTQYF. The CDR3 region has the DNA TGCGCCAGCAGCTTGGAGGGGGCACCCGCAGATACGCAGTATTTT.

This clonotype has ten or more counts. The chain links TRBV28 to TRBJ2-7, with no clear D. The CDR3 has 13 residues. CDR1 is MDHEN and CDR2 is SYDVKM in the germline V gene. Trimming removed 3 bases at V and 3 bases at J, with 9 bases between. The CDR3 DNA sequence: TGTGCCAGCAGTTTTGCCTCGATCTACGAGCAGTACTTC. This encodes CASSFASIYEQYF.

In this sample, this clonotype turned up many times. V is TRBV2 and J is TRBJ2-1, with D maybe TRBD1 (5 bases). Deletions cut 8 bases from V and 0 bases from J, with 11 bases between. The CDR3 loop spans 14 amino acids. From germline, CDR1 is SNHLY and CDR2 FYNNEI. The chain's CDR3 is CASSGSRSYNEQFF. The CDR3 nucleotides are TGTGCCAGCTCAGGGTCCCGCTCCTACAATGAGCAGTTCTTC.

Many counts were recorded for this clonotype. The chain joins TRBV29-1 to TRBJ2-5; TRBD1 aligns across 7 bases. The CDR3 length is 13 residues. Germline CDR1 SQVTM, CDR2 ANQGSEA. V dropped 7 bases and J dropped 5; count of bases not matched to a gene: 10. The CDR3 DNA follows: TGCAGCGCTGCGAACAGGGGTATGGAGACCCAGTACTTC. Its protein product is CSAANRGMETQYF.

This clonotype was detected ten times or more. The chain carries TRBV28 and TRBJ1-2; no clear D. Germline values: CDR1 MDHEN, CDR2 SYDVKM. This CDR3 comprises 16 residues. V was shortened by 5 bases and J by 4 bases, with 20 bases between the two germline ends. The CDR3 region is CASSPSGVKPPYGYTF. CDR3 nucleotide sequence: TGTGCCAGCAGTCCATCGGGAGTTAAGCCTCCCTATGGCTACACCTTC.

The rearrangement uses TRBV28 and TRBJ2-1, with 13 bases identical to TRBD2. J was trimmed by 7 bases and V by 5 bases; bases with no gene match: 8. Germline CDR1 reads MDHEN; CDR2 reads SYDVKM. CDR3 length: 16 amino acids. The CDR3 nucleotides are TGTGCCAGCAGTCCGGCCGGGACTAGCGGGATTAATGAGCAGTTCTTC. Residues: CASSPAGTSGINEQFF.